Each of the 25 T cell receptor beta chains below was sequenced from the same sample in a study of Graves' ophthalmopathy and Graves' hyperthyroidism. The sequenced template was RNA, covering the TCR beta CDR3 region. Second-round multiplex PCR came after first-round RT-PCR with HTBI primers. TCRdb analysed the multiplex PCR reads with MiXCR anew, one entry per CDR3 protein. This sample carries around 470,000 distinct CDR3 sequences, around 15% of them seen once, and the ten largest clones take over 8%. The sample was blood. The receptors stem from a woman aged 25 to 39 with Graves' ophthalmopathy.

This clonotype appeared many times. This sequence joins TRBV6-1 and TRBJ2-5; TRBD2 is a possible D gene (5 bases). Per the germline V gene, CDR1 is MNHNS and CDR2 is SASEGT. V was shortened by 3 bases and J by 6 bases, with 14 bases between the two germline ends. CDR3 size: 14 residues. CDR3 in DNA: TGTGCCAGCAGTGAGGACTGGAGGAGGAAGACCCAGTACTTC. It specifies CASSEDWRRKTQYF.

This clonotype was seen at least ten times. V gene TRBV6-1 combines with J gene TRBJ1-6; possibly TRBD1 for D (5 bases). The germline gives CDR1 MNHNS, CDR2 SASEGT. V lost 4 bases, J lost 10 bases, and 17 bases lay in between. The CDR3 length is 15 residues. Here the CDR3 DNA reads TGTGCCAGCAGTGTGCCTGGGCAGGGTTGGTCACCCCTCCACTTT. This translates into CASSVPGQGWSPLHF.

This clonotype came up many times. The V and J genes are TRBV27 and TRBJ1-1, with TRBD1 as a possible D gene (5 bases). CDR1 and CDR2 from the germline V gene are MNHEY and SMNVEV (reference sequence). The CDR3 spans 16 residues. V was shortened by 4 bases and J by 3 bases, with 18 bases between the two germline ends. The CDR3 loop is CASSYDPEGVDTEAFF. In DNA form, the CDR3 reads TGTGCCAGCAGTTACGACCCCGAAGGGGTGGACACTGAAGCTTTCTTT.

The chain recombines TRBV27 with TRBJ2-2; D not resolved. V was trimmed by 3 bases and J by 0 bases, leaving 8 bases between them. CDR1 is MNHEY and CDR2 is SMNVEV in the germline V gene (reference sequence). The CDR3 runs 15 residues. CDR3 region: CASSFSATNTGELFF. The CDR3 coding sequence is TGTGCCAGCAGTTTTTCGGCGACGAACACCGGGGAGCTGTTTTTT.

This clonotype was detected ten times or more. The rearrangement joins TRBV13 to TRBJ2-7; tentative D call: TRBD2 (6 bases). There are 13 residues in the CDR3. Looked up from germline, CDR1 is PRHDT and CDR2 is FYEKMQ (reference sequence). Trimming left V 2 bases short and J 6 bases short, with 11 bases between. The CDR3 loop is CASSLSASAEQYF. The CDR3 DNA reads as TGTGCCAGCAGCTTATCGGCTAGCGCCGAGCAGTACTTC.

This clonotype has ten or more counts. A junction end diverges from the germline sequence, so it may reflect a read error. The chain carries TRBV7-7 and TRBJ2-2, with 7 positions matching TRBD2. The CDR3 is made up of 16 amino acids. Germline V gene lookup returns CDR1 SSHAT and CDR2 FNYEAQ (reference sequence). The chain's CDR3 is CASSPSSGENTGELFF. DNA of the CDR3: TGTGCTAGCAGCCCGTCGAGCGGGGAGAACACCGGGGAGCTGTTTTTT.

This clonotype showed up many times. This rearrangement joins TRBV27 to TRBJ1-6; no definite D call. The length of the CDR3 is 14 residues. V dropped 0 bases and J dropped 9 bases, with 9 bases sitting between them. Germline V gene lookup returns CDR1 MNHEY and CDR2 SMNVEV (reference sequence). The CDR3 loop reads CASSLSRVGSPLHF. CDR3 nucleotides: TGTGCCAGCAGTTTATCTCGAGTGGGTTCACCCCTCCACTTT.

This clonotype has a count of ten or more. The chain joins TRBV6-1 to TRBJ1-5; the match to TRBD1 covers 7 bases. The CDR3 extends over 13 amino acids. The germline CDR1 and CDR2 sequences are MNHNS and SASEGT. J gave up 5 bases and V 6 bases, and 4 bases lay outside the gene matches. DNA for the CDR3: TGTGCCAGCAGAAGACAGGGCGATCAGCCCCAGCATTTT. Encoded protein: CASRRQGDQPQHF.

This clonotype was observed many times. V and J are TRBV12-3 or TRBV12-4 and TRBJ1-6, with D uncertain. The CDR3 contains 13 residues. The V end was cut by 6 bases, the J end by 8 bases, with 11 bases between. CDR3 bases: TGTGCCAGCAGCCCCGGAACGTATTCACCCCTCCACTTT. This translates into CASSPGTYSPLHF.

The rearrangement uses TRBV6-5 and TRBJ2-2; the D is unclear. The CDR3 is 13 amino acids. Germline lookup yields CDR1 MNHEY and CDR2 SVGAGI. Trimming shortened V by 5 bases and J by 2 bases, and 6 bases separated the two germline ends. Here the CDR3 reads CASSNYNTGELFF. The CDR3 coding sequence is TGTGCCAGCAGTAACTACAACACCGGGGAGCTGTTTTTT.

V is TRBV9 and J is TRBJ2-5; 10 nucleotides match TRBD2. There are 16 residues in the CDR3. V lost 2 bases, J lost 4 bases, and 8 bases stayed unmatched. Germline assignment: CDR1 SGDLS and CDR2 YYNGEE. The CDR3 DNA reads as TGTGCCAGCAGCGTCCTAGCGGGAGATCGTTTAGAGACCCAGTACTTC. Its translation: CASSVLAGDRLETQYF.

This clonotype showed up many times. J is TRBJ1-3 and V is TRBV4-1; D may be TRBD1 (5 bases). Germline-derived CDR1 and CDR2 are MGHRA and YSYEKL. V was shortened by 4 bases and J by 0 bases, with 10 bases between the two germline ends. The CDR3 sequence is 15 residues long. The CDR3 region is CASSPGTASGNTIYF. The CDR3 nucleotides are TGCGCCAGCAGCCCTGGGACGGCCTCTGGAAACACCATATATTTT.

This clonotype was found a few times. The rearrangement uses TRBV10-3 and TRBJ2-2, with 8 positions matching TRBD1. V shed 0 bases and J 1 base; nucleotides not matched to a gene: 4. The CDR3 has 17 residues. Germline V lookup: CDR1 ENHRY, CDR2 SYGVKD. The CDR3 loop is CAISESRTGMNTGELFF. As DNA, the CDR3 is TGTGCCATCAGTGAGTCGAGGACAGGGATGAACACCGGGGAGCTGTTTTTT.

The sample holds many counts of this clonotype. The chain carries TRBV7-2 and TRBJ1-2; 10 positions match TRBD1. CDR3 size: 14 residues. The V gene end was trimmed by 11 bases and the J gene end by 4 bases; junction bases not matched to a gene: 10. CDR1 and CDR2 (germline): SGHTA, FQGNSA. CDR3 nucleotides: TGTGCCGGAGGGGGGGGACAGGGGACCTATGGCTACACCTTC. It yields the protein CAGGGGQGTYGYTF.

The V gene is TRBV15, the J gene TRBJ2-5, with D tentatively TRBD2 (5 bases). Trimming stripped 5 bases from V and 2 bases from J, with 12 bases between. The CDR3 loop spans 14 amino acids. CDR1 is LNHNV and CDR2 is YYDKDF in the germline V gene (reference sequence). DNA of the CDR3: TGTGCCACCAGCGCCGGACTCAAGCAAGAGACCCAGTACTTC. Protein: CATSAGLKQETQYF. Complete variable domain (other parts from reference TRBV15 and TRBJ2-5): DAMVIQNPRYQVTQFGKPVTLSCSQTLNHNVMYWYQQKSSQAPKLLFHYYDKDFNNEADTPDNFQSRRPNTSFCFLDIRSPGLGDTAMYLCATSAGLKQETQYFGPGTRLLVL.

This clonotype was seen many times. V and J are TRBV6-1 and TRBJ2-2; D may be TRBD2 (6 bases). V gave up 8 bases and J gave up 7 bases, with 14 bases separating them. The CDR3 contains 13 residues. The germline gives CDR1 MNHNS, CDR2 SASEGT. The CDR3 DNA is TGTGCCAGCTCCCGAGTCGGGGGCGGGGAGCTGTTTTTT. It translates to CASSRVGGGELFF.

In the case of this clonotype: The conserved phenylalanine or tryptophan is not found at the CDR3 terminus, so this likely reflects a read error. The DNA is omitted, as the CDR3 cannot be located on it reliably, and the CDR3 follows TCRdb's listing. The CDR3 is CATRETGGMTEACL. The chain employs TRBV24-1 and TRBJ1-1; no check of the table's D call, TRBD1, against the DNA was made. The germline CDR1 and CDR2 sequences are KGHDR and SFDVKD. The CDR3 is 14 amino acids in total, end residues counted.

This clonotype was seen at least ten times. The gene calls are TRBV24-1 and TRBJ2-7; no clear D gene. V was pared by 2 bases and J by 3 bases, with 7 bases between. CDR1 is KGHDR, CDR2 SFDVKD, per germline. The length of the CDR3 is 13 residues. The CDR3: CATSDSVNYEQYF. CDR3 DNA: TGTGCCACCAGTGATTCCGTTAACTACGAGCAGTACTTC.

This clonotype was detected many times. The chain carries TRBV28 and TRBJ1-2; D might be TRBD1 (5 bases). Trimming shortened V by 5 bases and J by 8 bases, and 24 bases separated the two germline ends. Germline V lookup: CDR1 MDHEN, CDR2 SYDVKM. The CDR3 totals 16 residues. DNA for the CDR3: TGTGCCAGCAGTCCGGGACTCAGGCCCCCTCTTGGGGGCTACACCTTC. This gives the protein CASSPGLRPPLGGYTF.

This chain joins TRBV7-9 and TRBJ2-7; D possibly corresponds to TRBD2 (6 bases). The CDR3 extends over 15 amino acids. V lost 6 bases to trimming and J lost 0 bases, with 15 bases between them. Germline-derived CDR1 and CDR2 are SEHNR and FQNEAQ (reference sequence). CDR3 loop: CASSRGTLSSYEQYF. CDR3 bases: TGTGCCAGCAGTCGGGGGACCCTGAGCTCCTACGAGCAGTACTTC.

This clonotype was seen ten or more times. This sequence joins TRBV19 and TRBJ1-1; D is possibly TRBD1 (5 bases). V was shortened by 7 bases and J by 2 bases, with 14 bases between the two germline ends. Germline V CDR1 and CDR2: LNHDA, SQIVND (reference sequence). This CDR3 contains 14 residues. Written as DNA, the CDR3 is TGTGCCAGTACCATCCGGGGGGTAAACACTGAAGCTTTCTTT. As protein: CASTIRGVNTEAFF.

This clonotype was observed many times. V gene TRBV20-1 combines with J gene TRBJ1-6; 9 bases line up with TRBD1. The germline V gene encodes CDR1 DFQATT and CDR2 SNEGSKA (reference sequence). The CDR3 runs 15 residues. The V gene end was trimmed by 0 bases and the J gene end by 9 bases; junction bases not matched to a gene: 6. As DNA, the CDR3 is TGCAGTGCTAGAGAGTGGGACAGGGATAGTTCACCCCTCCACTTT. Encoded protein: CSAREWDRDSSPLHF.

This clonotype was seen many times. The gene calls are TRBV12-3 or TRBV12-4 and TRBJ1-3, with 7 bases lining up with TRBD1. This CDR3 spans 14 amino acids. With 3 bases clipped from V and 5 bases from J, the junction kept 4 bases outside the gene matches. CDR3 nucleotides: TGTGCCAGCAGTTTGGGACAGTCGAGAAACACCATATATTTT. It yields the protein CASSLGQSRNTIYF.

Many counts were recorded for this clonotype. The CDR3 loop is CASSRDRHYEQYF. CDR3 nucleotides: TGTGCCAGCAGTCGGGACAGGCATTACGAGCAGTACTTC. The chain links TRBV6-2 or TRBV6-3 to TRBJ2-7; 8 positions match TRBD1. Germline CDR1 is MNHEY and CDR2 is SVGEGT. V shed 5 bases, J shed 4 bases, and the junction held 4 bases outside the gene matches. This CDR3 has 13 residues.

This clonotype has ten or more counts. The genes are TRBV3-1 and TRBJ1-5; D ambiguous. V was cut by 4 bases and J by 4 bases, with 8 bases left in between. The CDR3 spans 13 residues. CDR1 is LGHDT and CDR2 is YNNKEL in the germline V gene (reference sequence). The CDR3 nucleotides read TGTGCCAGCAGCCTCGGAAAAAATCAGCCCCAGCATTTT. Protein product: CASSLGKNQPQHF.